This record looks at one T cell receptor (beta chain) sequence and its context. The antigen is unknown. A much larger clone lies one base from this, so it may be a read error. These data originate in a study of shared clonotypes between healthy human individuals. General study points: Investigators expected sequencing depth to affect clonotype sharing among donors.

The unsorted samples took around 81 million PBMCs to get genomic DNA. The CDR3 is 12 amino acids. Germline loops: CDR1 GTSNPN, CDR2 SVGIG (reference sequence). Trimming took off 3 bases at V and 3 bases at J, with 8 bases between the two ends. Sequenced by immunoSEQ multiplex PCR; TCRdb stores in-frame clones only, minus some. Here the sample spans some 92,000 clones, roughly 50% being singletons. This rearrangement joins TRBV30 to TRBJ1-1; D gene unclear. The sample was PBMCs. The sequence came from a woman in her 40s in good health. Some clones in this sample may be carry-over from other donors' samples. CDR3 DNA sequence: TGTGCCTGGAGGCGAGGGTACACTGAAGCTTTCTTT. Translating it yields CAWRRGYTEAFF.